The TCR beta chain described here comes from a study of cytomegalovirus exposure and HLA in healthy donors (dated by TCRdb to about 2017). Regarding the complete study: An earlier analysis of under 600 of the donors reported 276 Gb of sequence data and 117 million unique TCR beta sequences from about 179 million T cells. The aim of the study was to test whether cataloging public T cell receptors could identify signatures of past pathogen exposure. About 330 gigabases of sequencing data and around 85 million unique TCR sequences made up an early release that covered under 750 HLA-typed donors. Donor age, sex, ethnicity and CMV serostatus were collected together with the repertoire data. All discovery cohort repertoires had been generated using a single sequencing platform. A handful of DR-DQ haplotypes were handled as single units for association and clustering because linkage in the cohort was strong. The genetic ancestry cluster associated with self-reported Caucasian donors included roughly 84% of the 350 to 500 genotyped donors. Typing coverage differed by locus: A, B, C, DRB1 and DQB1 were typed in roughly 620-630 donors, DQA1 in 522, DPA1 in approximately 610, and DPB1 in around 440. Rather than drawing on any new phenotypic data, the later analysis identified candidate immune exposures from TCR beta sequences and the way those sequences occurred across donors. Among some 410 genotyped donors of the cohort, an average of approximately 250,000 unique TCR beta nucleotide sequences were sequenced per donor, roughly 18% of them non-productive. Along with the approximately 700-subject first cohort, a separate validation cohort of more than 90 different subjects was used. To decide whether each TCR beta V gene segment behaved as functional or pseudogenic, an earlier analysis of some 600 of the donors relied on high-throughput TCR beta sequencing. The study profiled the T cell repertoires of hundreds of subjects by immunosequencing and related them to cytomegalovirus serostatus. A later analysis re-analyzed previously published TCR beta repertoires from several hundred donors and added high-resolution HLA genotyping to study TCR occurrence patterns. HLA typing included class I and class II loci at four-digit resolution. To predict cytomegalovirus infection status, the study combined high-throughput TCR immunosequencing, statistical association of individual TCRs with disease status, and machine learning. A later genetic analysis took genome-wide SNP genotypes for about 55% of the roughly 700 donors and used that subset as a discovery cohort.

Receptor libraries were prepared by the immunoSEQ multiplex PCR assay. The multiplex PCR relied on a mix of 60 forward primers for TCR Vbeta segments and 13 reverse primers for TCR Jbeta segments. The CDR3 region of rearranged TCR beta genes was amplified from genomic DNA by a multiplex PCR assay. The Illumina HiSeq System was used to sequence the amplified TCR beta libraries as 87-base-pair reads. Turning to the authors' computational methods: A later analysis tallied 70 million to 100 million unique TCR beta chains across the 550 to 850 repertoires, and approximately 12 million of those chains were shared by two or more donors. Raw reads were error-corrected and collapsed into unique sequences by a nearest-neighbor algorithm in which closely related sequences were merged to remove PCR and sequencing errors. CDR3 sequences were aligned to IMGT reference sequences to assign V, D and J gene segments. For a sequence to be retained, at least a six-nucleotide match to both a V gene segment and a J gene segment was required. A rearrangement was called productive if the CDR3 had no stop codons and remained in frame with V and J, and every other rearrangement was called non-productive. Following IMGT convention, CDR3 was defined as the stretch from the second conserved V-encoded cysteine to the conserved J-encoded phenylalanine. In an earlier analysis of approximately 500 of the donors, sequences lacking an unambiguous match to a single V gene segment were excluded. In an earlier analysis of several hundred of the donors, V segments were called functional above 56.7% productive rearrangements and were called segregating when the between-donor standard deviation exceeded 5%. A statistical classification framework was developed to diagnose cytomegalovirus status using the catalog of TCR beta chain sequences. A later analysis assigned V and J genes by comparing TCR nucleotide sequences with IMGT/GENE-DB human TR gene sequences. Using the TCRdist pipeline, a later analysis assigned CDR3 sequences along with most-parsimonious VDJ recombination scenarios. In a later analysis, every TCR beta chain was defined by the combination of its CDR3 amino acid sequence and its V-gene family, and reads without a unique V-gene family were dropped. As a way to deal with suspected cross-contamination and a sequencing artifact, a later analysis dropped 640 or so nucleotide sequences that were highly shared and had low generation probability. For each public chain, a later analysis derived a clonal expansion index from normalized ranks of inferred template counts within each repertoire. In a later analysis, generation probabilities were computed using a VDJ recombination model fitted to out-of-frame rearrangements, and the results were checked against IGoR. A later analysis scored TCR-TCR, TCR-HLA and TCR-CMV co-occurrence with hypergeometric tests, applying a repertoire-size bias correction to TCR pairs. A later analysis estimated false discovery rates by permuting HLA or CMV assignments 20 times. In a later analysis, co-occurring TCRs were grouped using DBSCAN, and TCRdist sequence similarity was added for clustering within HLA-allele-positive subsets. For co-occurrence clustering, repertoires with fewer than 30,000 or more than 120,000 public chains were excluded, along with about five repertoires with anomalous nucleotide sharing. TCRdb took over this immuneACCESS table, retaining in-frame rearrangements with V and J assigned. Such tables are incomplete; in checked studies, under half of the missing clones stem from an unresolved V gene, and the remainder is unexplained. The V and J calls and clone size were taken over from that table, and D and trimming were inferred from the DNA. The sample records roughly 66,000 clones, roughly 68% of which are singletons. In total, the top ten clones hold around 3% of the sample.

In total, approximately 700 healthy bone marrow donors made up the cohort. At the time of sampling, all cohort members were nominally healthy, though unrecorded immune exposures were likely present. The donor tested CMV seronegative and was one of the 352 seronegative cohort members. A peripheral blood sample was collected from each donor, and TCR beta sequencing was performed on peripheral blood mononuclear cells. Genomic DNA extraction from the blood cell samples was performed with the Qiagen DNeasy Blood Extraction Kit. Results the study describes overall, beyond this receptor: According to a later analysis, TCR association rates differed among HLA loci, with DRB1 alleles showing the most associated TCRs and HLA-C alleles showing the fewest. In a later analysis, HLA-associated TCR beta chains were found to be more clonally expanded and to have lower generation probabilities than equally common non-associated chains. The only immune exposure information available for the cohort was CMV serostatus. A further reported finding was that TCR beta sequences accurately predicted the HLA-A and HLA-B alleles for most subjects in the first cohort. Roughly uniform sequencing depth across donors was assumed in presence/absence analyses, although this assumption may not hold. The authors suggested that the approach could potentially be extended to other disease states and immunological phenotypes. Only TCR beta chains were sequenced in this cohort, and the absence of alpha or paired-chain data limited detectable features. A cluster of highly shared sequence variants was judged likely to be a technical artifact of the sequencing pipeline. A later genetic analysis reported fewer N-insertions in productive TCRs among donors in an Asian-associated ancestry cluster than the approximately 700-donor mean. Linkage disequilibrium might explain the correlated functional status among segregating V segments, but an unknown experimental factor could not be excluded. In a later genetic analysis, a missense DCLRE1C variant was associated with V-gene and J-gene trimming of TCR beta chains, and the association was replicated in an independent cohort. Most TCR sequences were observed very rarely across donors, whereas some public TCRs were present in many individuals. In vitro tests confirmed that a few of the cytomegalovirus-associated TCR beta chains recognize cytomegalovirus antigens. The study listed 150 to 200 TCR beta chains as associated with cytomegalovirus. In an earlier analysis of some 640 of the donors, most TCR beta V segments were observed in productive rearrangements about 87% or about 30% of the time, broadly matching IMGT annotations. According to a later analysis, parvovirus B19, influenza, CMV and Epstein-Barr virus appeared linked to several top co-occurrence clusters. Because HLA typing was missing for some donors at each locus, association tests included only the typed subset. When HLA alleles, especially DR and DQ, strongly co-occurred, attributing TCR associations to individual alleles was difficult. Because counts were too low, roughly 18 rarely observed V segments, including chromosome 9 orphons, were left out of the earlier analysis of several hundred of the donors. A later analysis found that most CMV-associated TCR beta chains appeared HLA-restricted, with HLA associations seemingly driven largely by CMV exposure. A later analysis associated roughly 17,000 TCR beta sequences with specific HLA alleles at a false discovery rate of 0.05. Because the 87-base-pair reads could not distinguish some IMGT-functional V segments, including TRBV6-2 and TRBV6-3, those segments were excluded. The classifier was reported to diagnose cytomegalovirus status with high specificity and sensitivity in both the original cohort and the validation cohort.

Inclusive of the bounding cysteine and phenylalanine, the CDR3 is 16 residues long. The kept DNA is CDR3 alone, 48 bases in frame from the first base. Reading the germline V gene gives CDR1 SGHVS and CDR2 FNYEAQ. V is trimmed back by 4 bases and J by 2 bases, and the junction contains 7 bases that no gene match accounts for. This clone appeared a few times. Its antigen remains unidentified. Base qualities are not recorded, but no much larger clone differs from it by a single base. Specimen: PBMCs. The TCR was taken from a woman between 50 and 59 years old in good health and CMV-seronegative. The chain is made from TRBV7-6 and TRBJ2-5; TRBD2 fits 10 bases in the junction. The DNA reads TGTGCCAGCAGCTCCGGGACTAGCGCGGTTCAAGAGACCCAGTACTTC. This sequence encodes CASSSGTSAVQETQYF.